Included here is one T cell receptor beta chain sequence, with context. Its matching antigen is unknown. This entry belongs to a study of cytomegalovirus exposure and HLA in healthy donors. Study-wide results and limits: Cytomegalovirus association was listed for 170 or so TCR beta chains. Later, an analysis found that common viral pathogens appeared to be linked with several of the most significant clusters. TCR beta V- and J-gene trimming, according to a later analysis, was linked to a missense DCLRE1C variant. Being productive about 87% or about 30% of the time was typical of most TCR beta V segments in an earlier analysis.

A multiplex PCR was run with 60 Vbeta primers and 13 Jbeta primers. Libraries were prepared by immunoSEQ multiplex PCR; TCRdb keeps only in-frame clonotypes and omits some of them. Of roughly 160,000 clones in the sample, roughly 70% were seen once. With 5 bases clipped from V and 4 bases from J, the junction kept 6 bases outside the gene matches. The CDR3 sequence is 15 residues long. Per the germline V gene, CDR1 is SEHNR and CDR2 is FQNEAQ (reference sequence). The sequencing sample was made of PBMCs. This clonotype was obtained from a girl aged 10 to 17 in good health and CMV-seronegative. The chain carries TRBV7-9 and TRBJ2-1; TRBD1 agrees at 9 bases. In DNA form, the CDR3 reads TGTGCCAGCAGCGCCGACAGGGGGGAGTACAATGAGCAGTTCTTC. It yields the protein CASSADRGEYNEQFF.